This T cell receptor beta chain is drawn from a study of blood T cell repertoires in COVID-19. Sequencing used immunoSEQ multiplex PCR; TCRdb keeps in-frame clones, though not all of them. The data show about 78,000 clones, roughly nine tenths seen once. The CDR3 contains 13 residues. The V gene lost 4 bases and the J gene lost 6 bases, with 14 bases spanning the gap. Germline V gene sequence: CDR1 SGHNT, CDR2 YYREEE (reference sequence). The rearrangement joins TRBV5-4 to TRBJ2-7; D perhaps matches TRBD2 (5 bases). The TCR was taken from a woman aged 80 or over with active or convalescent COVID-19. Sequencing was done on a sample of peripheral blood. CDR3 in amino acids: CASSPEASREQYF. The CDR3 DNA reads TGTGCCAGCAGCCCGGAGGCTTCGCGCGAGCAGTACTTC.